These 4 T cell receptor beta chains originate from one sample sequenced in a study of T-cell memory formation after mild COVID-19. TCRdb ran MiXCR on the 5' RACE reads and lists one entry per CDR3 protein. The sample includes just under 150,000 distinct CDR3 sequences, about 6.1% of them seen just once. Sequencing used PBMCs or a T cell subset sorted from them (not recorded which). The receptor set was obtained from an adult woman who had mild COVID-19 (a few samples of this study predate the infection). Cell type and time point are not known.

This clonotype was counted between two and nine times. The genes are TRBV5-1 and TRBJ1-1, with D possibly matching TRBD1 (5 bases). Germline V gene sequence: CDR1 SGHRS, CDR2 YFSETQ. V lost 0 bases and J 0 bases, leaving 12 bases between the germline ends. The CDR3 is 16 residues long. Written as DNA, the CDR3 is TGCGCCAGCAGCTTGGGAGGGGCGGGAATGAACACTGAAGCTTTCTTT. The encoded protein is CASSLGGAGMNTEAFF.

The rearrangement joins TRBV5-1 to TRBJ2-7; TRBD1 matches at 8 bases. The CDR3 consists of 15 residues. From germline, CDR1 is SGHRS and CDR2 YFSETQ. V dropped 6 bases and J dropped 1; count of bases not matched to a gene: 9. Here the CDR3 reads CASTPGGTGSYEQYF. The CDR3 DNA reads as TGCGCCAGCACGCCGGGTGGGACAGGATCCTACGAGCAGTACTTC.

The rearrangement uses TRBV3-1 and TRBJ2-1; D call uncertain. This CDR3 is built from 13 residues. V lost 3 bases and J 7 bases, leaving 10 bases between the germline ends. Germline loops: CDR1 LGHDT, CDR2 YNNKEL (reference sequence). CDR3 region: CASSQRLLNEQFF. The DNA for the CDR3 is TGTGCCAGCAGCCAGCGGCTCCTAAATGAGCAGTTCTTC.

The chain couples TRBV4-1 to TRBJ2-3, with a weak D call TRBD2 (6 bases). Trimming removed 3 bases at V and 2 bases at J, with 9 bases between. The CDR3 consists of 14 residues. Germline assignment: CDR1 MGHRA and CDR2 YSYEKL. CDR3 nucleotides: TGCGCCAGCAGCCATACGGACTACACAGATACGCAGTATTTT. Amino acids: CASSHTDYTDTQYF.